This passage covers 19 T cell receptor beta chains from one sample sequenced in a study of cytomegalovirus exposure and HLA in healthy donors. Amplification used 60 Vbeta primers and 13 Jbeta primers. Produced via immunoSEQ multiplex PCR; TCRdb's table is partial and in-frame only. Of about 130,000 clones detected, about 81% appear once; the ten largest clones hold 1.1%. Material: PBMCs. The receptors stem from a woman aged 25-40 years in good health and CMV-seronegative.

This chain connects TRBV15 to TRBJ2-5; D perhaps matches TRBD1 (5 bases). Germline loops: CDR1 LNHNV, CDR2 YYDKDF (reference sequence). Trimming shortened V by 0 bases and J by 4 bases, and 9 bases separated the two germline ends. The CDR3 is 14 amino acids. DNA of the CDR3: TGTGCCACCAGCAGAGACGGCCAGGGAGAGACCCAGTACTTC. Translating it yields CATSRDGQGETQYF.

A few counts support this clone. The V and J genes are TRBV6-5 and TRBJ2-7; the match to TRBD1 covers 8 bases. With 7 bases clipped from V and 6 bases from J, the junction kept 2 bases outside the gene matches. Germline CDR1 and CDR2: MNHEY and SVGAGI. There are 11 residues in the CDR3. CDR3 loop: CASNQGAEQYF. The CDR3 DNA reads as TGTGCCAGCAATCAGGGGGCCGAGCAGTACTTC.

As to this clone: Other DNA sequences within the sample encode an identical CDR3. The chain couples TRBV18 to TRBJ2-3; 11 bases agree with TRBD2. The V gene's germline CDR1 is KGHSH and CDR2 LQKENI. CDR3 length: 16 amino acids. The trim removed 3 bases at V and 0 bases at J, leaving 2 bases unmatched. The CDR3 sequence is CASSPTSGTSTDTQYF. The CDR3 DNA follows: TGTGCCAGCTCACCGACTAGCGGGACAAGCACAGATACGCAGTATTTT.

The rearrangement links TRBV4-2 to TRBJ2-1, with TRBD1 identical over 9 bases. Germline trimming cut 2 bases from V and 8 bases from J; bases unmatched to any gene: 25. This CDR3 contains 21 residues. CDR1 and CDR2 (germline): LGHNA, YNFKEQ. The CDR3 DNA sequence: TGTGCCAGCAGCCAAAGACGCCGGACTTTGGTACAGGGGGCTATCAGCCATGAGCAGTTCTTC. Its translation is CASSQRRRTLVQGAISHEQFF.

This clone was observed once. Within the sample, other DNA sequences also encode this same CDR3. This sequence joins TRBV7-2 and TRBJ2-7; 8 nucleotides line up with TRBD1. The junction had 3 bases not matched to a gene; V was cut back by 0 bases and J by 2 bases. The CDR3 is made up of 15 amino acids. Per germline, CDR1 SGHTA and CDR2 FQGNSA. The CDR3 is CASSLAPQGAYEQYF. The CDR3 bases are TGTGCCAGCAGCTTAGCCCCACAGGGGGCCTACGAGCAGTACTTC. Based on the CDR3 plus reference TRBV7-2 and TRBJ2-7, the full variable domain is GAGVSQSPSNKVTEKGKDVELRCDPISGHTALYWYRQSLGQGLEFLIYFQGNSAPDKSGLPSDRFSAERTGGSVSTLTIQRTQQEDSAVYLCASSLAPQGAYEQYFGPGTRLTVT.

The CDR3 protein is CASSLRQGYYEQYF. DNA of the CDR3: TGTGCCAGCAGCTTAAGGCAGGGGTACTACGAGCAGTACTTC. The chain combines TRBV13 with TRBJ2-7; possibly TRBD1 for D (6 bases). V was pared by 2 bases and J by 3 bases, with 11 bases between. This CDR3 spans 14 amino acids. Germline-derived CDR1 and CDR2 are PRHDT and FYEKMQ (reference sequence).

CDR3 region: CASSGVTSGLKGYNEQFF. DNA for the CDR3: TGTGCCAGCAGTGGCGTGACTAGCGGTTTGAAAGGCTACAATGAGCAGTTCTTC. The chain joins TRBV6-1 to TRBJ2-1, with 9 bases lining up with TRBD2. The CDR3 consists of 18 residues. The V gene end was trimmed by 4 bases and the J gene end by 3 bases; junction bases not matched to a gene: 13. Germline V gene lookup returns CDR1 MNHNS and CDR2 SASEGT.

The V and J genes are TRBV11-2 and TRBJ1-1, with 9 positions matching TRBD1. Germline-derived CDR1 and CDR2 are SGHAT and FQNNGV. This CDR3 comprises 16 residues. V dropped 5 bases and J dropped 2; count of bases not matched to a gene: 9. CDR3 coding DNA: TGTGCCAGCAGCCCCACGGGACAGGGTAAAAACACTGAAGCTTTCTTT. Its translation: CASSPTGQGKNTEAFF.

The rearrangement links TRBV5-1 to TRBJ2-7; tentative D call: TRBD1 (5 bases). V gave up 3 bases and J gave up 2 bases, with 15 bases separating them. Germline CDR1 SGHRS, CDR2 YFSETQ. The CDR3 covers 15 residues. The CDR3, as DNA: TGCGCCAGCAGCTCCTTAGACAGATATACCTACGAGCAGTACTTC. Translation gives CASSSLDRYTYEQYF.

The gene calls are TRBV7-9 and TRBJ2-2; a weak D match, TRBD1 (6 bases). Germline V CDR1 and CDR2: SEHNR, FQNEAQ (reference sequence). V was clipped by 2 bases and J by 6 bases, with 13 bases between them. The CDR3 is 15 amino acids. The DNA of the CDR3 is TGTGCCAGCAGCTTAACAGGGATGTACCCCGGGGAGCTGTTTTTT. This gives the protein CASSLTGMYPGELFF.

This clone was counted a few times. The rearrangement links TRBV25-1 to TRBJ2-5; weak D call: TRBD2 (6 bases). The ends were cut back, 7 bases at V and 2 bases at J, with 11 bases in the middle. The V gene's germline CDR1 is MGHDK and CDR2 SYGVNS. The CDR3 covers 13 residues. The CDR3 DNA is TGTGCCAGCACTCCCGGGAGACAAGAGACCCAGTACTTC. Translating gives CASTPGRQETQYF.

The rearrangement links TRBV7-9 to TRBJ1-1; 7 bases align to TRBD1. V dropped 11 bases and J dropped 0; count of bases not matched to a gene: 9. The CDR3 extends over 14 amino acids. CDR1 and CDR2 (germline): SEHNR, FQNEAQ (reference sequence). CDR3 sequence (DNA): TGTGCCGGAGGGACAGAAAGCATGAACACTGAAGCTTTCTTT. As protein: CAGGTESMNTEAFF.

The gene calls are TRBV27 and TRBJ1-2; 7 bases fit TRBD1. In germline, CDR1 is MNHEY, CDR2 SMNVEV (reference sequence). CDR3 length: 15 amino acids. The junction had 6 bases not matched to a gene; V was cut back by 3 bases and J by 2 bases. CDR3 DNA: TGTGCCAGCAGTTTTAAGTCGGGACAGAACTATGGCTACACCTTC. Translation gives CASSFKSGQNYGYTF.

Here the CDR3 reads CASKRGTRSGANVLTF. The CDR3 region has the DNA TGTGCCAGCAAAAGGGGGACCCGGTCTGGGGCCAACGTCCTGACTTTC. The V and J genes are TRBV28 and TRBJ2-6, with D possibly being TRBD1 (6 bases). Germline V lookup: CDR1 MDHEN, CDR2 SYDVKM. The germline V and J ends were trimmed by 7 bases and 1 base, with 14 bases remaining between them. The CDR3 sequence is 16 residues long.

The genes are TRBV5-8 and TRBJ2-5, with 16 bases aligning to TRBD2. The CDR3 is made up of 17 amino acids. Trimming removed 4 bases from V and 5 bases from J; junction bases left unmatched: 8. Per germline, CDR1 SGHTS and CDR2 YDEGEE. The CDR3 region has the DNA TGTGCCAGCAGCCCCGGGACTAGCGGGAGGGCCGGGGAGACCCAGTACTTC. Residues: CASSPGTSGRAGETQYF.

CDR3: CASSATDAWQFF. The CDR3 DNA follows: TGTGCCAGTAGTGCCACAGACGCATGGCAGTTCTTC. V and J are TRBV19 and TRBJ2-1, with D unclear. Deletions cut 5 bases from V and 12 bases from J, with 14 bases between. CDR1 is LNHDA and CDR2 is SQIVND in the germline V gene (reference sequence). CDR3 size: 12 residues. Looking up the rest from reference TRBV19 and TRBJ2-1 gives the full variable domain: DGGITQSPKYLFRKEGQNVTLSCEQNLNHDAMYWYRQDPGQGLRLIYYSQIVNDFQKGDIAEGYSVSREKKESFPLTVTSAQKNPTAFYLCASSATDAWQFFGPGTRLTVL.

CDR3 sequence reads: CASSLLGTGVRNTEAFF. CDR3 DNA sequence: TGTGCCAGCAGTCTCCTAGGGACAGGGGTAAGGAACACTGAAGCTTTCTTT. V usage is TRBV14 and J usage is TRBJ1-1, with TRBD1 matching over 10 bases. Looked up from germline, CDR1 is SGHDN and CDR2 is FVKESK. Trimming removed 6 bases from V and 1 base from J; junction bases left unmatched: 11. The CDR3 is made up of 17 amino acids.

This sequence joins TRBV11-1 and TRBJ2-2; TRBD2 matches 10 bases. Germline V gene lookup returns CDR1 SGHAT and CDR2 FQDESV (reference sequence). J lost 8 bases, V lost 5 bases, and 8 bases had no gene match. The CDR3 totals 15 residues. The CDR3 nucleotides read TGTGCCAGCAGCCCAGCGGGGGGGCCATTGGGGGAGCTGTTTTTT. This encodes CASSPAGGPLGELFF.

This clone was seen just once. This chain joins TRBV5-1 and TRBJ1-1; D ambiguous. V lost 4 bases to trimming and J lost 7 bases, with 11 bases between them. CDR3 length: 12 residues. Germline-derived CDR1 and CDR2 are SGHRS and YFSETQ. DNA of the CDR3: TGCGCCAGCAGCCAAAACCGAGGTGAAGCTTTCTTT. This translates into CASSQNRGEAFF.